The 19 T cell receptor beta chains listed next were all sequenced from one sample in a study of CD8 T cells in ankylosing spondylitis. Study-level findings and limits: Seemingly characteristic of ankylosing spondylitis blood was a TCR beta motif consisting of about 8 highly homologous variants.

These receptors have no known antigen. TCRdb analysed the 5' RACE reads with MiXCR anew, one entry per CDR3 protein. The table includes roughly 470,000 distinct CDR3 sequences, 25% to 30% detected once. The specimen was blood, either unsorted or a sorted T cell fraction (not recorded which). These receptors were obtained from a male donor with ankylosing spondylitis.

In its sample, this clonotype was seen a few times. The V call is TRBV5-1, the J call TRBJ2-2, with D possibly TRBD2 on 5 matching bases. Trimming took off 4 bases at V and 0 bases at J, with 13 bases between the two ends. Germline V gives CDR1 SGHRS, CDR2 YFSETQ. CDR3 size: 16 residues. CDR3 amino acids: CASSPTRESNTGELFF. CDR3 nucleotide sequence: TGCGCCAGCAGCCCGACAAGGGAGTCGAACACCGGGGAGCTGTTTTTT.

The rearrangement links TRBV10-1 to TRBJ2-5; D is unresolved. Germline V gene sequence: CDR1 WNHNN, CDR2 SYGVQD (reference sequence). V lost 0 bases to trimming and J lost 5 bases, with 10 bases between them. CDR3 size: 14 residues. DNA for the CDR3: TGCGCCAGCAGTGAGTCGCCGGGTGGGGAGACCCAGTACTTC. As protein: CASSESPGGETQYF.

The J gene is TRBJ2-6, the V gene TRBV7-8; 13 bases agree with TRBD2. Germline CDR1 reads SGHVS; CDR2 reads FQNEAQ. There are 19 residues in the CDR3. With 4 bases clipped from V and 0 bases from J, the junction kept 6 bases outside the gene matches. CDR3 coding DNA: TGTGCCAGCAGCTGGGGACTAGCGGGATCCCGCTCTGGGGCCAACGTCCTGACTTTC. This gives the protein CASSWGLAGSRSGANVLTF.

The CDR3 protein is CASSSGRLAGTDTQYF. DNA of the CDR3: TGTGCCAGCAGCTCGGGCCGACTAGCGGGAACAGATACGCAGTATTTT. J is TRBJ2-3 and V is TRBV7-8; TRBD2 matches at 11 bases. J lost 3 bases, V lost 4 bases, and 6 bases had no gene match. The CDR3 is 16 amino acids. CDR1 is SGHVS, CDR2 FQNEAQ, per germline.

This chain connects TRBV5-4 to TRBJ2-3, with 7 bases identical to TRBD2. The germline gives CDR1 SGHNT, CDR2 YYREEE (reference sequence). With V trimmed by 4 bases and J by 1 base, 6 bases remained unmatched. CDR3 length equals 15 residues. CDR3 nucleotides: TGTGCCAGCAGCCCGCGGGAGAGGCGCACAGATACGCAGTATTTT. Its protein is CASSPRERRTDTQYF.

The chain couples TRBV5-1 to TRBJ2-7; 12 positions match TRBD1. The germline V gene has CDR1 SGHRS and CDR2 YFSETQ. This CDR3 has 18 amino acids. J lost 5 bases, V lost 4 bases, and 16 bases had no gene match. The CDR3 reads CASSPSVFGTGGYHEQYF. In DNA form, the CDR3 reads TGCGCCAGCAGCCCCAGCGTGTTTGGGACAGGGGGCTACCACGAGCAGTACTTC.

V is TRBV20-1 and J is TRBJ2-7; D could derive from TRBD1 or TRBD2 (5 bases each). V lost 3 bases, J lost 6 bases, and 12 bases lay in between. This CDR3 region has 12 residues. Germline CDR1 is DFQATT and CDR2 is SNEGSKA (reference sequence). The CDR3 DNA reads as TGCAGTGCTAGTCGGGGCGCCCCCGAGCAGTACTTC. Amino acids: CSASRGAPEQYF.

The sample holds a few counts of this clonotype. For the CDR3, the DNA is TGCGCCAGCAGCTTGGGGAGTAGCGGGATAGATACGCAGTATTTT. Residues: CASSLGSSGIDTQYF. The V and J genes are TRBV5-1 and TRBJ2-3; TRBD2 matches 8 bases. This CDR3 has 15 amino acids. Germline V gene lookup returns CDR1 SGHRS and CDR2 YFSETQ. With 0 bases clipped from V and 5 bases from J, the junction kept 5 bases outside the gene matches.

This chain connects TRBV2 to TRBJ1-5; 11 nucleotides line up with TRBD1. V dropped 7 bases and J dropped 5; count of bases not matched to a gene: 7. Germline V lookup: CDR1 SNHLY, CDR2 FYNNEI. This CDR3 spans 15 amino acids. This CDR3 is CASTPGTGGDQPQHF. For the CDR3, the DNA is TGTGCCAGCACCCCCGGGACAGGGGGGGATCAGCCCCAGCATTTT.

This clonotype was seen more than once but under ten times. In DNA, the CDR3 is TGTGCCAGCAGGGGCTACGAGCAGTACGTC. Protein product: CASRGYEQYV. The rearrangement uses TRBV7-2 and TRBJ2-7, with D unresolved. The V end was cut by 6 bases, the J end by 3 bases, with 3 bases between. The CDR3 spans 10 residues. Germline loops: CDR1 SGHTA, CDR2 FQGNSA.

The gene calls are TRBV7-2 and TRBJ2-7; TRBD2 might be the D (6 bases). The CDR3 length is 14 residues. Trimming took off 0 bases at V and 6 bases at J, with 12 bases between the two ends. Germline assignment: CDR1 SGHTA and CDR2 FQGNSA. The chain's CDR3 is CASSLALVGGEQYF. The CDR3 DNA reads as TGTGCCAGCAGCTTAGCGCTGGTCGGGGGCGAGCAGTACTTC.

The CDR3 protein is CASRGVTYEQYF. Here the CDR3 DNA reads TGCGCCAGCAGAGGGGTCACCTACGAGCAGTACTTC. The chain recombines TRBV5-1 with TRBJ2-7; tentatively, D is TRBD1 (5 bases). This CDR3 is built from 12 residues. The germline CDR1 and CDR2 sequences are SGHRS and YFSETQ. Trimming removed 5 bases from V and 2 bases from J, with 8 bases in between.

At least ten counts were recorded for this clonotype. The V and J genes are TRBV20-1 and TRBJ2-7, with D maybe TRBD1 (6 bases). The V end lost 0 bases, the J end lost 1 base, and 7 bases lay between the germline ends. The CDR3 sequence is 13 residues long. The germline V gene encodes CDR1 DFQATT and CDR2 SNEGSKA (reference sequence). DNA of the CDR3: TGCAGTGCTAGAGATGGACAGTCCTACGAGCAGTACGTC. It specifies CSARDGQSYEQYV.

The chain joins TRBV27 to TRBJ1-1, with D unresolved. CDR1 is MNHEY, CDR2 SMNVEV, per germline (reference sequence). Trimming pared 5 bases from V and 4 bases from J, leaving 11 bases between. The CDR3 spans 13 residues. CDR3 residues: CASSLSVGTEAFF. Here the CDR3 DNA reads TGTGCCAGCAGTCTCAGCGTAGGCACTGAAGCTTTCTTT.

At least ten counts were recorded for this clonotype. The V gene is TRBV7-9, the J gene TRBJ2-2; 10 bases are shared with TRBD2. Germline CDR1 is SEHNR and CDR2 is FQNEAQ (reference sequence). J lost 7 bases, V lost 4 bases, and 6 bases had no gene match. This CDR3 is 15 amino acids long. The CDR3, as DNA: TGTGCCAGCAGCTCTAGCGGGAGCAGGAGCGGGGAGCTGTTTTTT. Protein: CASSSSGSRSGELFF. Drawing the rest from reference TRBV7-9 and TRBJ2-2, the complete variable domain is DTGVSQNPRHKITKRGQNVTFRCDPISEHNRLYWYRQTLGQGPEFLTYFQNEAQLEKSRLLSDRFSAERPKGSFSTLEIQRTEQGDSAMYLCASSSSGSRSGELFFGEGSRLTVL.

The chain carries TRBV15 and TRBJ2-1, with TRBD1 matching 7 bases. CDR3 length equals 16 residues. Germline CDR1 reads LNHNV; CDR2 reads YYDKDF (reference sequence). V shed 3 bases, J shed 3 bases, and the junction held 8 bases outside the gene matches. CDR3 in DNA: TGTGCCACCAGCAGGGTCACCGGGACAGACTACAATGAGCAGTTCTTC. Protein sequence: CATSRVTGTDYNEQFF.

This clonotype was recorded once. At one boundary the junction diverges from the germline segment, which might be a read error. The V gene is TRBV12-3 or TRBV12-4, the J gene TRBJ1-4; D ambiguous. The CDR3 spans 15 residues. DNA of the CDR3: TGTGCCAGCAGACCTCCGGGCCAGCGTAATAAAAAACTGTTTTTT. Translating it yields CASRPPGQRNKKLFF.

V and J are TRBV24-1 and TRBJ2-1; TRBD2 matches at 11 bases. In germline, CDR1 is KGHDR, CDR2 SFDVKD. This CDR3 contains 16 residues. Losses at the gene ends were 3 bases for V and 11 bases for J; bases not matched to a gene: 11. DNA for the CDR3: TGTGCCACCAGTGATCCTGGGACTAGCGGACTACGACAGCAGTTCTTC. It translates to CATSDPGTSGLRQQFF.

This clonotype has a handful of counts. V usage is TRBV6-1 and J usage is TRBJ1-5, with D tentatively TRBD1 (5 bases). This CDR3 spans 13 amino acids. Trimming stripped 8 bases from V and 0 bases from J, with 8 bases between. Germline-derived CDR1 and CDR2 are MNHNS and SASEGT. This chain's CDR3 is CASGAASNQPQHF. The CDR3 DNA sequence: TGTGCCAGCGGGGCGGCTAGCAATCAGCCCCAGCATTTT.